This T cell receptor beta chain was profiled in a study of T cell responses to AZD1222 COVID-19 vaccine. Study details: Analysis merged second doses at about 4 or about 12 weeks. Findings and caveats of the study: Spike-specific TCR breadth rose after two AZD1222 doses, and depth rose as well. Donors were largely white British and mainly female; clonal diversity was possibly underestimated. At baseline, just five to seven AZD1222 recipients tested seropositive.

Profiled with immunoSEQ multiplex PCR; TCRdb holds only in-frame clones, not every one. The data show approximately 100,000 clones, roughly 86% seen once. Germline lookup yields CDR1 SGHTA and CDR2 FQGNSA. The V and J ends lost 5 bases and 11 bases respectively, with 15 bases between them. The CDR3 totals 12 residues. This clone has just one count. Its antigen remains unknown. The sequences come from peripheral blood, collected on day 0 of AZD1222 vaccination. The chain is built from TRBV7-2 and TRBJ1-2; D not certain. The TCR comes from an adult in good health. The CDR3 loop is CASSPPSLYYTF. DNA for the CDR3: TGTGCCAGCAGCCCCCCGTCCCTTTATTACACCTTC.